This T cell receptor beta chain was sequenced in a study of shared clonotypes between healthy human individuals. General study points: Specimens sampled were limited to blood, with tissue repertoires likely differing. Sharing across four donors was highest in naive CD4 (approximately 5%) and lowest in memory CD8 (around 0.4%).

This table comes from immunoSEQ multiplex PCR, and its TCRdb copy is limited to in-frame clones, with some not included. The sample holds roughly 2.4 million clones, around 95% seen once. The table lists this clone with a count of one. Its cognate antigen is unknown. Division of CD4+ cells produced a CD45RA+ naive subset and a CD45RA-negative memory subset. The sequenced sample consisted of naive CD4+ T cells sorted from blood. Indicated subset: CD45RA+ positively selected. This clonotype was obtained from a man aged 18-30 years in good health.

The CDR3 region has the DNA TGTGCCAGCCGGATTGACTCTGGAAACACCATATATTTT. Protein sequence: CASRIDSGNTIYF. The chain couples TRBV18 to TRBJ1-3; D remains unclear. Germline V gives CDR1 KGHSH, CDR2 LQKENI. This CDR3 is built from 13 residues. V was trimmed by 8 bases and J by 0 bases, leaving 8 bases between them.